The rows below give T cell receptor beta chains drawn from one sample of a study of T cells after yellow fever vaccination. TCRdb ran MiXCR on the 5' RACE reads and lists one entry per CDR3 protein. Of over 200,000 distinct CDR3 sequences listed, less than 7.5% are singletons. This material consisted of CD4+ T cells sorted from PBMCs, taken on the day of the yellow fever booster vaccination. The receptors originated from a man aged 25-45 years who received the YFV17D yellow fever vaccine. The CDR3 runs from the conserved cysteine through the conserved F or W. D genes are given only for firm matches. Part of the rows lack a size; the others show once, few, many or a class for expanded clones.

v_call,j_call,d_call,clone_size,cdr3_aa,cdr3_nt
TRBV6-5,TRBJ1-1,.,few,CASSYLWLNTEAFF,TGTGCCAGCAGTTACCTATGGCTCAACACTGAAGCTTTCTTT
TRBV4-3,TRBJ1-2,.,few,CASSQDEASAGTYGYTF,TGCGCCAGCAGCCAAGACGAGGCGAGCGCAGGGACCTATGGCTACACCTTC
TRBV20-1,TRBJ1-6,TRBD1,few,CSATPGTVNSPLHF,TGCAGTGCCACCCCTGGGACAGTAAATTCACCCCTCCACTTT
TRBV5-1,TRBJ2-3,TRBD2,few,CASSLGTSGTTDTQYF,TGCGCCAGCAGCTTAGGGACTAGCGGGACCACAGATACGCAGTATTTT
TRBV20-1,TRBJ1-3,.,many,CSASLGGLTGNTIYF,TGCAGTGCTTCCCTTGGGGGGTTGACGGGAAACACCATATATTTT
TRBV29-1,TRBJ2-7,.,few,CSALVALGQYF,TGCAGCGCCCTGGTGGCCTTGGGGCAGTACTTC
TRBV5-5,TRBJ2-1,.,few,CASSLNSANEQFF,TGTGCCAGCAGCCTCAACTCGGCCAATGAGCAGTTCTTC
TRBV6-1,TRBJ2-7,TRBD1,.,CASRADRIHEQYF,TGTGCCAGCAGAGCGGACAGGATTCACGAGCAGTACTTC
TRBV6-1,TRBJ2-5,TRBD1,many,CASRQGQLVETQYF,TGTGCCAGCAGGCAGGGACAGTTGGTGGAGACCCAGTACTTC
TRBV12-3/TRBV12-4,TRBJ1-2,.,many,CASSFGEGYTF,TGTGCCAGCAGTTTCGGGGAAGGCTACACCTTC
TRBV7-8,TRBJ2-1,TRBD2,few,CASSLTIPRLAGNEQFF,TGTGCCAGCAGCTTGACCATCCCCCGACTAGCGGGAAATGAGCAGTTCTTC
TRBV11-2,TRBJ2-2,.,many,CASSLATGQNTGELFF,TGTGCCAGCAGCTTAGCGACGGGACAAAACACCGGGGAGCTGTTTTTT
TRBV5-1,TRBJ2-5,.,many,CASRPGSEETQYF,TGCGCCAGCAGGCCAGGGAGCGAAGAGACCCAGTACTTC
TRBV10-3,TRBJ2-7,TRBD2,.,CAISEAGGRDEQYF,TGTGCCATCAGTGAAGCGGGAGGGCGCGACGAGCAGTACTTC
TRBV29-1,TRBJ2-2,.,few,CSGQGTNTGELFF,TGCAGCGGGCAGGGGACGAACACCGGGGAGCTGTTTTTT
TRBV4-3,TRBJ2-1,TRBD2,many,CASSQEVTGTSGTFDNEQFF,TGCGCCAGCAGCCAAGAGGTGACCGGGACTAGCGGGACCTTCGACAATGAGCAGTTCTTC
TRBV7-2,TRBJ2-5,.,.,CASSLVPGTLETQYF,TGTGCCAGCAGCTTAGTCCCCGGAACCCTAGAGACCCAGTACTTC
TRBV20-1,TRBJ1-1,.,.,CSARDIRNTEAFF,TGCAGTGCTAGAGATATCAGGAACACTGAAGCTTTCTTT
TRBV5-1,TRBJ2-1,TRBD2,many,CASSWGSGRPTSYNEQFF,TGCGCCAGCAGCTGGGGTAGCGGGAGGCCGACCTCCTACAATGAGCAGTTCTTC
TRBV5-1,TRBJ2-4,.,.,CASNPSGRGKNIQYF,TGCGCCAGCAACCCCTCCGGCCGGGGCAAAAACATTCAGTACTTC
TRBV6-1,TRBJ2-7,.,.,CASTVAQFSYEQYF,TGTGCCAGCACCGTGGCCCAGTTCTCCTACGAGCAGTACTTC
TRBV7-2,TRBJ1-5,.,many,CASSSQGGQPQHF,TGTGCCAGCAGCTCACAGGGAGGTCAGCCCCAGCATTTT
TRBV3-1,TRBJ1-5,.,many,CASSQILGNQPQHF,TGTGCCAGCAGCCAGATATTAGGGAATCAGCCCCAGCATTTT
TRBV28,TRBJ2-2,.,many,CASSWVEVSNTGELFF,TGTGCCAGCAGCTGGGTGGAGGTGTCGAACACCGGGGAGCTGTTTTTT
TRBV5-1,TRBJ1-1,.,.,CASTRDPMNTEAFF,TGCGCCAGCACCCGGGACCCCATGAACACTGAAGCTTTCTTT
TRBV5-8,TRBJ2-1,.,many,CASSPPYNEQFF,TGTGCCAGCAGCCCACCATACAATGAGCAGTTCTTC
TRBV5-1,TRBJ2-3,TRBD2,few,CASSWGGLPTDTQYF,TGCGCCAGCAGCTGGGGGGGACTTCCCACAGATACGCAGTATTTT